The T cell receptor beta chain described here comes from a study of T cells in localized non-small cell lung cancer. V lost 3 bases, J lost 0 bases, and 8 bases lay in between. CDR3 length equals 14 residues. CDR1 and CDR2 (germline): SEHNR, FQNEAQ (reference sequence). Profiling relied on immunoSEQ multiplex PCR, and the TCRdb table lists in-frame clones only, not all of them. The sample lists about 39,000 clones, more than 75% occurring once. The sequenced sample was PBMCs, obtained before any cancer treatment. This clonotype originated in a woman aged 40 to 75 with stage II squamous cell lung carcinoma. The chain joins TRBV7-9 to TRBJ1-1; D unclear. This CDR3 is CASSLMSMNTEAFF. The DNA of the CDR3 is TGTGCCAGCAGCTTGATGTCGATGAACACTGAAGCTTTCTTT.